This TCR beta chain was sequenced in a study of blood T cell repertoires in COVID-19. The authors' processing: The authors estimated nucleated cell counts from reference gene primer amplification. Produced via immunoSEQ multiplex PCR; TCRdb's table is partial and in-frame only. That table supplies the V and J calls and clone size; D and trimming were determined from the DNA. This table has 130,000 to 150,000 clones, around 84% appearing once. The J segment lost 2 bases and the V segment lost 5 bases, leaving 6 bases of the junction unmatched. The V gene's germline CDR1 is SGHNT and CDR2 YYREEE (reference sequence). This CDR3 region has 16 residues.

The sequence was obtained from a woman between 50 and 59 years old with acute or convalescent COVID-19. The J gene is TRBJ2-5, the V gene TRBV5-4; 13 positions agree with TRBD2. The sequenced sample was peripheral blood. CDR3 residues: CASRLMTSGGQETQYF. In nucleotides, the CDR3 is TGTGCCAGCAGGCTTATGACTAGCGGGGGGCAAGAGACCCAGTACTTC. The full variable domain, completed using reference TRBV5-4 and TRBJ2-5, is ETGVTQSPTHLIKTRGQQVTLRCSSQSGHNTVSWYQQALGQGPQFIFQYYREEENGRGNFPPRFSGLQFPNYSSELNVNALELDDSALYLCASRLMTSGGQETQYFGPGTRLLVL.